Presented here are 9 T cell receptor beta chains from one specimen sequenced in a study of blood T cell repertoires in COVID-19. The repertoire was sequenced with immunoSEQ multiplex PCR; TCRdb's copy has only in-frame clones and lacks some. In the table there are around 53,000 clones, around 76% of which are singletons. The source material was peripheral blood. These receptors were collected from a man between 50 and 59 years old with active or convalescent COVID-19.

The gene calls are TRBV29-1 and TRBJ1-1, with a possible D match to TRBD1 (5 bases). Trimming shortened V by 0 bases and J by 6 bases, and 8 bases separated the two germline ends. Germline CDR1 reads SQVTM; CDR2 reads ANQGSEA. There are 12 residues in the CDR3. This CDR3 is CSVEDRAAEAFF. The DNA for the CDR3 is TGCAGCGTTGAAGACAGGGCGGCTGAAGCTTTCTTT. Together with reference TRBV29-1 and TRBJ1-1, the CDR3 gives the full variable domain: SAVISQKPSRDICQRGTSLTIQCQVDSQVTMMFWYRQQPGQSLTLIATANQGSEATYESGFVIDKFPISRPNLTFSTLTVSNMSPEDSSIYLCSVEDRAAEAFFGQGTRLTVV.

This clone was counted a few times. J is TRBJ1-1 and V is TRBV6-5; D is undetermined. Germline V gene lookup returns CDR1 MNHEY and CDR2 SVGAGI. This CDR3 contains 13 residues. The V gene lost 10 bases and the J gene lost 5 bases, with 17 bases spanning the gap. This CDR3 reads CANSRLRETEAFF. The CDR3 DNA follows: TGTGCCAACTCCAGGCTGCGAGAAACTGAAGCTTTCTTT.

The chain has TRBV27 and TRBJ1-5; D unresolved. Trimming removed 4 bases from V and 7 bases from J, with 11 bases in between. Germline V CDR1 and CDR2: MNHEY, SMNVEV (reference sequence). The CDR3 is 13 residues long. Here the CDR3 reads CASSYGSGQPQHF. CDR3 DNA: TGTGCCAGCAGTTATGGGTCGGGGCAGCCCCAGCATTTT.

This clone was detected once. This chain links TRBV29-1 with TRBJ2-1; D might be TRBD2 (6 bases). Trimming stripped 7 bases from V and 6 bases from J, with 22 bases between. This CDR3 has 15 residues. The V gene's germline CDR1 is SQVTM and CDR2 ANQGSEA. The CDR3 DNA is TGCAGCGCCGGCGGGGCAGGCTTTTTGAGCAATGAGCAGTTCTTC. Translation: CSAGGAGFLSNEQFF.

This chain uses TRBV4-1 with TRBJ1-2, with D unresolved. Germline V CDR1 and CDR2: MGHRA, YSYEKL. Trimming left V 0 bases short and J 4 bases short, with 12 bases between. The CDR3 consists of 15 residues. CDR3 sequence: CASSQDFRAGYGYTF. CDR3 DNA: TGCGCCAGCAGCCAAGATTTCCGAGCAGGCTATGGCTACACCTTC.

The chain uses TRBV5-4 and TRBJ1-1, with unresolved D. Trimming left V 3 bases short and J 0 bases short, with 12 bases between. Germline-derived CDR1 and CDR2 are SGHNT and YYREEE (reference sequence). CDR3 length: 15 residues. The CDR3 is CASSSERSMNTEAFF. As DNA, the CDR3 is TGTGCCAGCAGCTCGGAGAGATCTATGAACACTGAAGCTTTCTTT. Looking up the rest from reference TRBV5-4 and TRBJ1-1 gives the full variable domain: ETGVTQSPTHLIKTRGQQVTLRCSSQSGHNTVSWYQQALGQGPQFIFQYYREEENGRGNFPPRFSGLQFPNYSSELNVNALELDDSALYLCASSSERSMNTEAFFGQGTRLTVV.

The V gene is TRBV19, the J gene TRBJ2-1; TRBD1 matches at 8 bases. V lost 3 bases to trimming and J lost 2 bases; unmatched junction nucleotides: 9. Germline CDR1 reads LNHDA; CDR2 reads SQIVND (reference sequence). CDR3 length: 17 residues. For the CDR3, the DNA is TGTGCCAGTAGTATCCCACCCGGGACAGGAGCCTACAATGAGCAGTTCTTC. As protein: CASSIPPGTGAYNEQFF.

This clone was picked up one time. The chain couples TRBV12-3 or TRBV12-4 to TRBJ1-2; D not certain. Trimming took 3 bases from V and 7 from J, leaving 12 bases between them. CDR3 length equals 13 residues. The CDR3 bases are TGTGCCAGCAGTTTTGAACCTCTAGTTGGCTACACCTTC. Its protein is CASSFEPLVGYTF.

The chain couples TRBV2 to TRBJ2-5, with 14 positions matching TRBD2. CDR1 and CDR2 from the germline V gene are SNHLY and FYNNEI. The CDR3 consists of 18 residues. The ends lost 6 bases at V and 2 bases at J; junction bases unmatched: 11. The CDR3 coding sequence is TGTGCCAGCAGCCCCAAGGGACTAGCGGGGGCCAAACAAGAGACCCAGTACTTC. It codes for CASSPKGLAGAKQETQYF.